Detailed here is one T cell receptor (beta chain). Its specificity is not known. CD4+ T cells from unexposed donors were obtained before the COVID-19 pandemic (2011-2018). CD4+ T cells were isolated from the cells after more than 8 days of culture. Unexposed-donor CD4+ T cells were probed with SARS-CoV-2 S/N and four cold-coronavirus spikes, cells permitting. Cultures held under 2.5 million PBMCs per well with approximately 10 IU/ml IL-2. This entry comes from a study of CD4 T cells in relation to SARS-CoV-2 and coronaviruses. Study background: The HLA restriction of the shared crossreactive spike epitopes was mapped.

V gave up 4 bases and J gave up 4 bases, with 6 bases separating them. Germline V lookup: CDR1 LGHDT, CDR2 YNNKEL (reference sequence). The CDR3 is 12 amino acids. Study-level findings and limits: SARS-CoV-2-driven expansion was significantly weaker in crossreactive than monoreactive clones.

The protocol was immunoSEQ multiplex PCR, while the TCRdb copy is restricted to in-frame clones and leaves out a portion. The data contain almost 30,000 clones, less than 85% of them singletons. The sequence was obtained from a human donor in good health. The chain recombines TRBV3-1 (or the pseudogene TRBV3-2) with TRBJ2-3; D gene unclear. The specimen was CD4+ T cells from PBMCs, cultured in vitro. As DNA, the CDR3 is TGTGCCAGCAGCCCCGTCTCAGATACGCAGTATTTT. It translates to CASSPVSDTQYF.